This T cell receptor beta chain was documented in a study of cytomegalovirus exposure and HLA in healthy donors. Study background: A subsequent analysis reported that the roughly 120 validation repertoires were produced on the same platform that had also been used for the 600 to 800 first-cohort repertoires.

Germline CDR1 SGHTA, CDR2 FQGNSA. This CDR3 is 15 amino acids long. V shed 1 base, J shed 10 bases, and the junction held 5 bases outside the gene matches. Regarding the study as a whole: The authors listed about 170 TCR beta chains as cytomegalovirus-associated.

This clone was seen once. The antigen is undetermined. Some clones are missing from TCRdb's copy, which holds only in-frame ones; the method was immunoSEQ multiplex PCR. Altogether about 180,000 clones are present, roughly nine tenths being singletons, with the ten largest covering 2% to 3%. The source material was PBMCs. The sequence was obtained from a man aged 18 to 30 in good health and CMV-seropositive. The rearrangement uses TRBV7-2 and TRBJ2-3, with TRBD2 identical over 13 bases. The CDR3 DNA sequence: TGTGCCAGCAGCTTAGTGGGGACTAGCGGGACTCCGCAGTATTTT. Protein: CASSLVGTSGTPQYF.